The T cell receptor beta chain described here comes from a study of T cell repertoires in cytomegalovirus infection. Study details: Public TCR beta signatures marked donors with CMV infection and the matching HLA.

As concerns this clonotype: As yet, its antigen is unknown. Since a much larger clone is just one base distant, this may be a read error.

The study, taken as a whole, reports: Clonotype analysis showed dominance of the ex vivo response by HLA-C-restricted CMV-specific TCR beta clonotypes. The study identified carriers of CMV plus the relevant HLA from cumulative public TCR beta family frequency.

TCRdb re-called the reads through MiXCR, storing one row per CDR3 protein. This table holds around 300,000 distinct CDR3 sequences, roughly a quarter found once. Trimming cost V 4 bases and J 2 bases, with 9 bases left between them. The V gene's germline CDR1 is SEHNR and CDR2 FQNEAQ (reference sequence). The CDR3 contains 14 residues. Material for sequencing was PBMCs. The sequence came from a human donor in good health (CMV status not recorded). Some clones in this sample may be carry-over from other donors' samples. The V gene is TRBV7-9, the J gene TRBJ1-5, with D maybe TRBD1 (5 bases). CDR3 region: CASSSRDRNQPQHF. The CDR3 DNA sequence: TGTGCCAGCAGCTCCCGGGACCGCAATCAGCCCCAGCATTTT.